A selection of T cell receptor beta chains follows, all from one sample in a study of early T cells in non-severe SARS-CoV-2 infection. TCRdb reprocessed the 5' RACE reads via MiXCR and lists one record per CDR3 protein. There are fewer than 100,000 distinct CDR3 sequences in the sample; over 9% occur only once, and 4.5% to 5% lies in the top ten. Sequencing was carried out using whole blood. The receptors here all came from an adult who was a healthcare worker with PCR-confirmed SARS-CoV-2 infection or an uninfected control (not recorded which). Each CDR3 is given with its conserved first and last residue. A D gene is named only where the DNA matches it firmly. Size is omitted from some rows. Given values are once, few, many or a class for expanded clones.

D gene: TRBD2
J gene: TRBJ2-3
V gene: TRBV10-3
clone size: many
CDR3 protein: CAIAASGLPTDTQYF
CDR3 DNA: TGTGCCATCGCGGCTAGCGGGCTTCCCACAGATACGCAGTATTTT

D gene: -
J gene: TRBJ1-5
V gene: TRBV9
clone size: -
CDR3 protein: CASSEQGSRGQPQHF
CDR3 DNA: TGTGCCAGCAGCGAACAGGGTAGTCGGGGTCAGCCCCAGCATTTT

D gene: TRBD1
J gene: TRBJ1-5
V gene: TRBV28
clone size: many
CDR3 protein: CASSYQGGPLRYSNQPQHF
CDR3 DNA: TGTGCCAGCAGTTACCAAGGGGGCCCCTTACGTTATAGCAATCAGCCCCAGCATTTT

D gene: -
J gene: TRBJ1-1
V gene: TRBV15
clone size: -
CDR3 protein: CATSTEKGVTEAFF
CDR3 DNA: TGTGCCACCAGCACGGAAAAGGGTGTCACTGAAGCTTTCTTT

D gene: -
J gene: TRBJ2-4
V gene: TRBV28
clone size: -
CDR3 protein: CASSSSGAWAKNIQYF
CDR3 DNA: TGTGCCAGCAGTTCCTCCGGGGCTTGGGCCAAAAACATTCAGTACTTC

D gene: -
J gene: TRBJ2-4
V gene: TRBV20-1
clone size: -
CDR3 protein: CSARGLPVGDIQYF
CDR3 DNA: TGCAGTGCTAGAGGACTACCTGTGGGAGACATTCAGTACTTC

D gene: TRBD2
J gene: TRBJ2-2
V gene: TRBV12-3/TRBV12-4
clone size: few
CDR3 protein: CASSSGLAGGLTGELFF
CDR3 DNA: TGTGCCAGCAGCTCAGGACTAGCGGGAGGATTAACCGGGGAGCTGTTTTTT

D gene: TRBD2
J gene: TRBJ2-7
V gene: TRBV20-1
clone size: few
CDR3 protein: CSAAGLAGVSSGQYF
CDR3 DNA: TGCAGTGCTGCCGGACTAGCGGGAGTCAGTAGCGGGCAGTACTTC

D gene: TRBD2
J gene: TRBJ2-7
V gene: TRBV28
clone size: many
CDR3 protein: CASSPSGLAGAYEQYF
CDR3 DNA: TGTGCCAGCAGTCCTTCGGGACTAGCGGGAGCATACGAGCAGTACTTC

D gene: TRBD1
J gene: TRBJ1-5
V gene: TRBV20-1
clone size: many
CDR3 protein: CSAARGPGGQPQHF
CDR3 DNA: TGCAGTGCTGCCAGGGGGCCAGGGGGACAGCCCCAGCATTTT

D gene: -
J gene: TRBJ2-3
V gene: TRBV2
clone size: -
CDR3 protein: CASSEMGNTDTQYF
CDR3 DNA: TGTGCCAGCAGTGAGATGGGAAACACAGATACGCAGTATTTT

D gene: TRBD2
J gene: TRBJ2-3
V gene: TRBV15
clone size: many
CDR3 protein: CATSRDPSGSITDTQYF
CDR3 DNA: TGTGCCACCAGCAGAGACCCTAGCGGGAGTATCACAGATACGCAGTATTTT

D gene: -
J gene: TRBJ2-3
V gene: TRBV1
clone size: -
CDR3 protein: CTSSLTGQDGNGRALSTDTQYF
CDR3 DNA: TGCACCAGCAGCCTGACGGGGCAGGACGGGAACGGGAGGGCCCTCAGCACAGATACGCAGTATTTT

D gene: -
J gene: TRBJ2-5
V gene: TRBV20-1
clone size: few
CDR3 protein: CSARDPGTPGETQYF
CDR3 DNA: TGCAGTGCTAGGGACCCGGGGACCCCAGGAGAGACCCAGTACTTC

D gene: TRBD1
J gene: TRBJ2-7
V gene: TRBV9
clone size: many
CDR3 protein: CASSPGQGRLQYF
CDR3 DNA: TGTGCCAGCAGCCCAGGACAGGGCCGCCTGCAGTACTTC

D gene: TRBD1
J gene: TRBJ2-1
V gene: TRBV12-3/TRBV12-4
clone size: -
CDR3 protein: CASSKDRGPYNEQFF
CDR3 DNA: TGTGCCAGCAGCAAGGACAGGGGCCCATACAATGAGCAGTTCTTC

D gene: TRBD2
J gene: TRBJ2-2
V gene: TRBV6-2/TRBV6-3
clone size: -
CDR3 protein: CASSDGTSAGELFF
CDR3 DNA: TGTGCCAGCAGTGATGGGACTAGCGCCGGGGAGCTGTTTTTT

D gene: -
J gene: TRBJ2-2
V gene: TRBV5-1
clone size: many
CDR3 protein: CASSLNSGTGELFF
CDR3 DNA: TGCGCCAGCAGCTTAAACAGTGGGACCGGGGAGCTGTTTTTT

D gene: TRBD1
J gene: TRBJ1-2
V gene: TRBV5-1
clone size: -
CDR3 protein: CASSLAAGTVYGYTF
CDR3 DNA: TGCGCCAGCAGCCTCGCAGCCGGGACAGTCTATGGCTACACCTTC

D gene: -
J gene: TRBJ2-1
V gene: TRBV4-1
clone size: many
CDR3 protein: CASSQGRGGPSSYNEQFF
CDR3 DNA: TGCGCCAGCAGCCAAGGAAGGGGCGGGCCGAGCTCCTACAATGAGCAGTTCTTC

D gene: TRBD1
J gene: TRBJ2-7
V gene: TRBV27
clone size: few
CDR3 protein: CASGGTGASGEQYF
CDR3 DNA: TGTGCCAGCGGTGGGACAGGGGCTTCGGGCGAGCAGTACTTC

D gene: -
J gene: TRBJ2-7
V gene: TRBV6-1
clone size: many
CDR3 protein: CASLGAGVAYEQYF
CDR3 DNA: TGTGCCAGCCTCGGGGCAGGGGTGGCCTACGAGCAGTACTTC

D gene: -
J gene: TRBJ2-1
V gene: TRBV6-5
clone size: many
CDR3 protein: CASSLDYRGNNEQFF
CDR3 DNA: TGTGCCAGCAGTCTCGACTATCGCGGAAACAATGAGCAGTTCTTC

D gene: -
J gene: TRBJ2-7
V gene: TRBV28
clone size: few
CDR3 protein: CASSLSLARTYEQYF
CDR3 DNA: TGTGCCAGCAGTTTGTCCCTAGCGAGAACCTACGAGCAGTACTTC

D gene: -
J gene: TRBJ2-7
V gene: TRBV28
clone size: many
CDR3 protein: CASSLSTQAREQYF
CDR3 DNA: TGTGCCAGCAGTTTATCCACTCAAGCTCGGGAGCAGTACTTC

D gene: -
J gene: TRBJ1-2
V gene: TRBV14
clone size: many
CDR3 protein: CASSQWNYGYTF
CDR3 DNA: TGTGCCAGCAGCCAATGGAATTATGGCTACACCTTC

D gene: -
J gene: TRBJ2-4
V gene: TRBV21-1
clone size: many
CDR3 protein: CASSTVLAKNIQYF
CDR3 DNA: TGTGCCAGCAGTACCGTACTAGCCAAAAACATTCAGTACTTC

D gene: -
J gene: TRBJ2-5
V gene: TRBV20-1
clone size: -
CDR3 protein: CSAPGDLKRETQYF
CDR3 DNA: TGCAGTGCTCCGGGAGACTTGAAAAGGGAGACCCAGTACTTC

D gene: -
J gene: TRBJ2-7
V gene: TRBV5-1
clone size: -
CDR3 protein: CASSVEGPGESSYEQYF
CDR3 DNA: TGCGCCAGCAGCGTCGAGGGCCCAGGGGAGAGCTCCTACGAGCAGTACTTC

D gene: -
J gene: TRBJ2-7
V gene: TRBV9
clone size: -
CDR3 protein: CASSVGGTTYEQYF
CDR3 DNA: TGTGCCAGCAGCGTAGGCGGGACGACCTACGAGCAGTACTTC

D gene: -
J gene: TRBJ1-5
V gene: TRBV7-2
clone size: many
CDR3 protein: CASSLRDTNQPQHF
CDR3 DNA: TGTGCCAGCAGCTTACGGGACACCAATCAGCCCCAGCATTTT

D gene: -
J gene: TRBJ2-7
V gene: TRBV7-9
clone size: few
CDR3 protein: CASGDGSYEQYF
CDR3 DNA: TGTGCCAGCGGCGACGGATCCTACGAGCAGTACTTC

D gene: -
J gene: TRBJ2-1
V gene: TRBV3-1
clone size: few
CDR3 protein: CASSLPRWSNEQFF
CDR3 DNA: TGTGCCAGCAGCCTACCCCGGTGGTCGAATGAGCAGTTCTTC

D gene: TRBD1
J gene: TRBJ2-5
V gene: TRBV28
clone size: -
CDR3 protein: CASSSGQYQETQYF
CDR3 DNA: TGTGCCAGCAGTTCGGGACAGTACCAAGAGACCCAGTACTTC

D gene: -
J gene: TRBJ2-6
V gene: TRBV7-9
clone size: many
CDR3 protein: CAGTGRTGANVLTF
CDR3 DNA: TGTGCCGGAACCGGCAGGACTGGGGCCAACGTCCTGACTTTC

D gene: -
J gene: TRBJ1-5
V gene: TRBV7-7
clone size: many
CDR3 protein: CASSSFLGGNNQPQHF
CDR3 DNA: TGTGCCAGCAGCTCTTTTCTCGGGGGAAACAATCAGCCCCAGCATTTT

D gene: -
J gene: TRBJ2-7
V gene: TRBV21-1
clone size: many
CDR3 protein: CASSNNTGQGTYEQYF
CDR3 DNA: TGTGCCAGCAGCAATAATACCGGACAGGGGACCTACGAGCAGTACTTC

D gene: TRBD2
J gene: TRBJ2-2
V gene: TRBV5-5
clone size: -
CDR3 protein: CASSFSSGRSTGELFF
CDR3 DNA: TGTGCCAGCAGCTTCTCTAGCGGGAGGAGCACCGGGGAGCTGTTTTTT

D gene: TRBD1
J gene: TRBJ2-1
V gene: TRBV14
clone size: many
CDR3 protein: CASSLGQGTYEQFF
CDR3 DNA: TGTGCCAGCAGCCTTGGACAGGGTACTTATGAGCAGTTCTTC

D gene: -
J gene: TRBJ2-1
V gene: TRBV11-2
clone size: few
CDR3 protein: CASSLSGINNEQFF
CDR3 DNA: TGTGCCAGCAGCCTATCCGGGATAAACAATGAGCAGTTCTTC

D gene: TRBD2
J gene: TRBJ2-7
V gene: TRBV2
clone size: many
CDR3 protein: CASTPGTSGTYEQYF
CDR3 DNA: TGTGCCAGCACACCTGGGACTAGCGGGACTTACGAGCAGTACTTC

D gene: -
J gene: TRBJ2-1
V gene: TRBV14
clone size: many
CDR3 protein: CASSQFWSAGEQFF
CDR3 DNA: TGTGCCAGCAGCCAGTTCTGGTCCGCGGGTGAGCAGTTCTTC

D gene: -
J gene: TRBJ1-1
V gene: TRBV9
clone size: many
CDR3 protein: CASSVDGNTEAFF
CDR3 DNA: TGTGCCAGCAGCGTAGACGGGAACACTGAAGCTTTCTTT

D gene: TRBD2
J gene: TRBJ2-5
V gene: TRBV29-1
clone size: many
CDR3 protein: CSVRLAGVGETQYF
CDR3 DNA: TGCAGCGTCAGACTAGCGGGAGTCGGAGAGACCCAGTACTTC

D gene: TRBD1
J gene: TRBJ1-5
V gene: TRBV28
clone size: many
CDR3 protein: CASNQGAAVNQPQHF
CDR3 DNA: TGTGCCAGCAATCAGGGGGCGGCAGTCAATCAGCCCCAGCATTTT

D gene: -
J gene: TRBJ2-3
V gene: TRBV5-5
clone size: -
CDR3 protein: CASSLEGTGPFTQYF
CDR3 DNA: TGTGCCAGCAGCTTGGAAGGGACCGGCCCATTCACGCAGTATTTT

D gene: TRBD1
J gene: TRBJ2-1
V gene: TRBV5-1
clone size: many
CDR3 protein: CASSLAVLDRVRFF
CDR3 DNA: TGCGCCAGCAGCTTGGCCGTTCTGGACAGGGTTAGGTTCTTC

D gene: -
J gene: TRBJ1-1
V gene: TRBV12-3/TRBV12-4
clone size: many
CDR3 protein: CASSLGGWEAFF
CDR3 DNA: TGTGCCAGCAGTTTAGGGGGGTGGGAAGCTTTCTTT

D gene: TRBD2
J gene: TRBJ2-5
V gene: TRBV11-1
clone size: many
CDR3 protein: CASSFQAGETQYF
CDR3 DNA: TGTGCCAGCAGCTTCCAAGCGGGGGAGACCCAGTACTTC

D gene: -
J gene: TRBJ1-2
V gene: TRBV20-1
clone size: few
CDR3 protein: CSARDQTSYTF
CDR3 DNA: TGCAGTGCTAGAGATCAGACGAGCTACACCTTC

D gene: -
J gene: TRBJ2-6
V gene: TRBV5-6
clone size: few
CDR3 protein: CASSPTPSSGANVLTF
CDR3 DNA: TGTGCCAGCAGCCCAACCCCGAGCTCTGGGGCCAACGTCCTGACTTTC

D gene: TRBD1
J gene: TRBJ1-1
V gene: TRBV5-4
clone size: few
CDR3 protein: CASSAQGGGEAFF
CDR3 DNA: TGTGCCAGCAGCGCACAGGGGGGCGGTGAAGCTTTCTTT

D gene: -
J gene: TRBJ2-7
V gene: TRBV27
clone size: -
CDR3 protein: CASSLGAGYYEQYF
CDR3 DNA: TGTGCCAGCAGTTTGGGCGCAGGGTACTACGAGCAGTACTTC

D gene: -
J gene: TRBJ2-7
V gene: TRBV7-6
clone size: -
CDR3 protein: CASSLEVDHTTFNYEQYF
CDR3 DNA: TGTGCCAGCAGCTTAGAGGTGGACCATACCACATTCAACTACGAGCAGTACTTC